This TCR beta chain originates from a study of T cell changes during pregnancy in multiple sclerosis. Here immunoSEQ multiplex PCR was the method, and the copy in TCRdb shows in-frame clones only, minus some. Of tens of thousands of clones in the sample, approximately 94% are singletons; the top ten hold 3% to 4%. The origin of this receptor is a female donor with multiple sclerosis, enrolled in a pregnancy study. Sequencing was performed on CD8+ T cells from peripheral blood mononuclear cells, taken in the second trimester of pregnancy.

The CDR3 sequence: CASGHSTVNEQFF. The CDR3 DNA follows: TGTGCCAGCGGACATTCGACGGTGAATGAGCAGTTCTTC. The chain employs TRBV5-4 and TRBJ2-1; possible D gene TRBD1, 5 bases. Germline CDR1 SGHNT, CDR2 YYREEE (reference sequence). Trimming stripped 7 bases from V and 7 bases from J, with 15 bases between. CDR3 size: 13 residues.